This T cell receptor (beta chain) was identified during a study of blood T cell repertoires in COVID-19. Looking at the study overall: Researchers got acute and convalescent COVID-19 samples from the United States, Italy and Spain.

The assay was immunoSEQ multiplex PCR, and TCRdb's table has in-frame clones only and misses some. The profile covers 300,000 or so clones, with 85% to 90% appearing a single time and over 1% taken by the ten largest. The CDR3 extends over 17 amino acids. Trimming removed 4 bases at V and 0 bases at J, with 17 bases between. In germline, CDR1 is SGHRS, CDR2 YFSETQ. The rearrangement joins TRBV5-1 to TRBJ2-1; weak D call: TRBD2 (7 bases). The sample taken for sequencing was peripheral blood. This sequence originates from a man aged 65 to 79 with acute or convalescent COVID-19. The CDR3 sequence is CASSRGTTFSSYNEQFF. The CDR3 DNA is TGCGCCAGCAGCAGGGGGACTACCTTTTCCTCCTACAATGAGCAGTTCTTC.